The source of this TCR beta chain is a study of cytomegalovirus exposure and HLA in healthy donors. Only in-frame clones appear in the TCRdb table, and some are missing; sequencing was by immunoSEQ multiplex PCR. Here the sample spans roughly 120,000 clones, over 90% being singletons. Per germline, CDR1 SQVTM and CDR2 ANQGSEA. The CDR3 extends over 15 amino acids. The V gene lost 4 bases and the J gene lost 0 bases, with 12 bases spanning the gap. The receptor's source is a woman between 18 and 30 years old in good health and CMV-seronegative. Sequencing used PBMCs. V usage is TRBV29-1 and J usage is TRBJ2-2; D gene unclear. The CDR3 DNA reads TGCAGCGTTGTAACCAATCGGGCGAACACCGGGGAGCTGTTTTTT. It specifies CSVVTNRANTGELFF.